This T cell receptor (beta chain) was recovered during a study of OX40 agonist ivuxolimab in advanced cancers. At the level of the study: Patients received ivuxolimab, an intravenous treatment, every 2 weeks at 0.01 to 10 mg/kg. A mean age of about 59 years, range roughly 23 to 85, was recorded, and more than 80% were male. Three individuals attained partial responses, comprising one hepatocellular carcinoma case and two cutaneous melanoma cases.

CDR3 length: 17 residues. Trimming stripped 0 bases from V and 0 bases from J, with 13 bases between. Germline CDR1 SGDLS, CDR2 YYNGEE. Sequenced by immunoSEQ multiplex PCR; TCRdb stores in-frame clones only, minus some. This sample has 55,000 to 70,000 clones, with around 85% found just once. Study-level results: Among some nonresponders, normalized T-cell clonal expansion was also low.

In this sample, this clone turned up a few times. Its target is unknown. The TCR was taken from an adult with an advanced solid tumor such as melanoma, head and neck, liver or kidney cancer. This material consisted of CD4+ or CD8+ T cells sorted from blood, taken in a trial of the OX40 agonist ivuxolimab. This chain connects TRBV9 to TRBJ1-3; D remains unclear. Here the CDR3 reads CASSVESGDYSGNTIYF. DNA for the CDR3: TGTGCCAGCAGCGTAGAGTCGGGAGACTACTCTGGAAACACCATATATTTT.